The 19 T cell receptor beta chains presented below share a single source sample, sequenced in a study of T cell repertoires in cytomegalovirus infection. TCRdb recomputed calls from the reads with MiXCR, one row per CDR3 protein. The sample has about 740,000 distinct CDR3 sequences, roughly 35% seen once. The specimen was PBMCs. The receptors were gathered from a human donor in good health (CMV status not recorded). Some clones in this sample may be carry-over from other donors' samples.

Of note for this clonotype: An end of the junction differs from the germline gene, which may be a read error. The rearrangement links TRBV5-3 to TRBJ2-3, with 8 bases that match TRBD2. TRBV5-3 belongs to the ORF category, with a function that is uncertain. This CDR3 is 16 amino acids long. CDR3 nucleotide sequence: TGTGCCAGCAGCTTAGAACCCCGGGGGGGCAGCGATACGCAGTATTTT. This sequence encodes CASSLEPRGGSDTQYF.

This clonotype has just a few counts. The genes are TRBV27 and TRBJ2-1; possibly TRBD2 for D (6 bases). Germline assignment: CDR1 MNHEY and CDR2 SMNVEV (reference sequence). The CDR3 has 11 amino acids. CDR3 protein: CAGGKGSEQFF. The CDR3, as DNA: TGTGCGGGGGGAAAGGGGTCTGAGCAGTTCTTC.

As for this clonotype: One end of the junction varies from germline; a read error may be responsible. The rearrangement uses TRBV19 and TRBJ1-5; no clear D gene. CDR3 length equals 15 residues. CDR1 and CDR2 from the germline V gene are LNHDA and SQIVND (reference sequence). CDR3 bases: TGTGCCAGTAGTGCCCGGGAGGCGCCGGGTCAGCCCCGGCATTTT. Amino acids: CASSAREAPGQPRHF. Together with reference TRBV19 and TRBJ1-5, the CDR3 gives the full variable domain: DGGITQSPKYLFRKEGQNVTLSCEQNLNHDAMYWYRQDPGQGLRLIYYSQIVNDFQKGDIAEGYSVSREKKESFPLTVTSAQKNPTAFYLCASSAREAPGQPRHFGDGTRLSIL.

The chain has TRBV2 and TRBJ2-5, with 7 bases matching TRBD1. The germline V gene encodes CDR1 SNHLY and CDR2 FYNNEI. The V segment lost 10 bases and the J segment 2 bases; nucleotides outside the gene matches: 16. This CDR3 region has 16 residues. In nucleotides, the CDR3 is TGTGCCATCTTATTACGGGACAGTTGGTCGCAAGAGACCCAGTACTTC. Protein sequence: CAILLRDSWSQETQYF.

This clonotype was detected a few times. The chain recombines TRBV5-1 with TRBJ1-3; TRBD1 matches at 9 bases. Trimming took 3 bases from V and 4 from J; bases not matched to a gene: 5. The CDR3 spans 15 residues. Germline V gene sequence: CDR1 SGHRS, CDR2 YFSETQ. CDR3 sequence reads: CASSWDRAEGNTIYF. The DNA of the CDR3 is TGCGCCAGCAGCTGGGACAGGGCGGAAGGAAACACCATATATTTT.

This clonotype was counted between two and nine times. CDR3 in amino acids: CASSVQQGNNSPLHF. CDR3 in DNA: TGTGCCAGCAGCGTCCAACAGGGGAATAATTCACCCCTCCACTTT. The chain links TRBV7-3 to TRBJ1-6, with 7 bases that match TRBD1. This CDR3 is 15 amino acids long. With 5 bases clipped from V and 5 bases from J, the junction kept 6 bases outside the gene matches. Germline CDR1 is SGHTA and CDR2 is FQGTGA.

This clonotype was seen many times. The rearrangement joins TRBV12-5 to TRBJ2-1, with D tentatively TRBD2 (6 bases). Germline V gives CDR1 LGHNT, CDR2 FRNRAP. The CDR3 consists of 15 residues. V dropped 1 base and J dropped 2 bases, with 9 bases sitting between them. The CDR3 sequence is CASGLGGLTYNEQFF. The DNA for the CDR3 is TGTGCTAGTGGTTTGGGGGGACTTACCTACAATGAGCAGTTCTTC.

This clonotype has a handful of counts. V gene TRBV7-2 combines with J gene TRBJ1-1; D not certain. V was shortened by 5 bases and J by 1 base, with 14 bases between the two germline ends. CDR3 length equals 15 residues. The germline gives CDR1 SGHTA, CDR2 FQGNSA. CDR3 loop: CASSHRTAENTEAFF. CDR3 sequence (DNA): TGTGCCAGCAGCCATCGGACGGCGGAGAACACTGAAGCTTTCTTT.

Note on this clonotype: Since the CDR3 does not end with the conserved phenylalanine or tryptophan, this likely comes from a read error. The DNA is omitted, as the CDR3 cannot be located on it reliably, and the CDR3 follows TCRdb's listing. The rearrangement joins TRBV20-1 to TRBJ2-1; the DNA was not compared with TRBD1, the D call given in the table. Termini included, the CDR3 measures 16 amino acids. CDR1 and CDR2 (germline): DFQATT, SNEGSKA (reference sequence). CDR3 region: CSARVMGGGRHNEQLL.

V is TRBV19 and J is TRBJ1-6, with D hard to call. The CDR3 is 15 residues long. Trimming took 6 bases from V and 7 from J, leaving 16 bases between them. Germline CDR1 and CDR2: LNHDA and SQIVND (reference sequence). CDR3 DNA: TGTGCCAGTAGCGCGAACGGACCACAGAATTCACCCCTCCACTTT. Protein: CASSANGPQNSPLHF.

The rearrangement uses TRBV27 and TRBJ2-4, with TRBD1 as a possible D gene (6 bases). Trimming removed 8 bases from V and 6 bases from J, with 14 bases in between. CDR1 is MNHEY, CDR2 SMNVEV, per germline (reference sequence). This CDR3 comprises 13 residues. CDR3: CASGLTGRNIQYF. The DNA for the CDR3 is TGTGCCAGCGGGTTGACAGGAAGAAACATTCAGTACTTC.

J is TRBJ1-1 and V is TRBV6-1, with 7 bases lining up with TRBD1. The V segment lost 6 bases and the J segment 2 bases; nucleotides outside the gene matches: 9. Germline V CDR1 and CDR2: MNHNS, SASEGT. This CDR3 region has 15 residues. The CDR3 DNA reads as TGTGCCAGCAGAACTAGCGGACAGGTAAACACTGAAGCTTTCTTT. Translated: CASRTSGQVNTEAFF.

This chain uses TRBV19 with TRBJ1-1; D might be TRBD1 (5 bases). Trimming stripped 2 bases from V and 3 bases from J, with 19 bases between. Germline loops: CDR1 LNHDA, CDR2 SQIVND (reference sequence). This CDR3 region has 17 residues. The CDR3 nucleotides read TGTGCCAGTAGTATAAATTCCATCCAGGGCGTAGACACTGAAGCTTTCTTT. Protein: CASSINSIQGVDTEAFF.

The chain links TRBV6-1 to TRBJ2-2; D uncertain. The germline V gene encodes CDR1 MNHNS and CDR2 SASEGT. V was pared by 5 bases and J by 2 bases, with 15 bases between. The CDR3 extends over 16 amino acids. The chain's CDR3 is CASSYGFRFNTGELFF. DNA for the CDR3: TGTGCCAGCAGTTACGGCTTCAGATTTAACACCGGGGAGCTGTTTTTT.

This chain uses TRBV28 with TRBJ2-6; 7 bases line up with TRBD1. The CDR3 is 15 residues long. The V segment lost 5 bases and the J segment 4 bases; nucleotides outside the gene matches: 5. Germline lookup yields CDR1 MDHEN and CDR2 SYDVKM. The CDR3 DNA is TGTGCCAGCAGTGGACAGGTTTCCGGGGCCAACGTCCTGACTTTC. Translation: CASSGQVSGANVLTF.

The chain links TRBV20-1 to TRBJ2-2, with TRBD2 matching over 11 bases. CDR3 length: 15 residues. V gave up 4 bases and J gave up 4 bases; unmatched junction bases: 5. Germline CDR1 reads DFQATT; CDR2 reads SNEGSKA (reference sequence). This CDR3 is CSAILAGVRTGELFF. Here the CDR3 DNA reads TGCAGTGCTATACTAGCGGGGGTACGCACCGGGGAGCTGTTTTTT.

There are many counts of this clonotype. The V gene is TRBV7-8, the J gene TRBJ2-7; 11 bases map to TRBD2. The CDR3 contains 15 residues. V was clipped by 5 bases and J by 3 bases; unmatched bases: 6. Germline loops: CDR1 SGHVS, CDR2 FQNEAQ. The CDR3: CASSQRLAGFYEQYF. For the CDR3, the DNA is TGTGCCAGCAGCCAGAGACTAGCGGGATTCTACGAGCAGTACTTC.

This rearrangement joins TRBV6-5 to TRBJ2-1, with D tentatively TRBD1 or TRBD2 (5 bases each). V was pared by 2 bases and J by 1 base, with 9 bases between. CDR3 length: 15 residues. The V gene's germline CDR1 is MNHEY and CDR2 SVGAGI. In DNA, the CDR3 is TGTGCCAGCAGTTACGGGGGAGCATCCTACAATGAGCAGTTCTTC. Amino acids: CASSYGGASYNEQFF.

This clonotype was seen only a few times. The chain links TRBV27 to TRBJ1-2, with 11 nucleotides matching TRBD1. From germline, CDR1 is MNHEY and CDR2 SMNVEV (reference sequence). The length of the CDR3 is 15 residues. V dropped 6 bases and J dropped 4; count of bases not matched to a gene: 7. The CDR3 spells CASRRTGGRPYGYTF. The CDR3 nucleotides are TGTGCCAGCAGGCGGACAGGGGGCAGGCCCTATGGCTACACCTTC.